The clone carrying this T cell receptor beta chain has a handful of counts. Its antigen is not identified. Primers included in the PCR were 60 Vbeta and 13 Jbeta primers. Clones were read by immunoSEQ multiplex PCR, and TCRdb kept only the in-frame ones, dropping some. This sample has almost 90,000 clones, with 85% found just once. The CDR3 is 12 residues long. V was clipped by 6 bases and J by 0 bases; unmatched bases: 1. Germline CDR1 SQVTM, CDR2 ANQGSEA. This entry belongs to a study of cytomegalovirus exposure and HLA in healthy donors. Study conclusions and caveats: The authors later linked a missense DCLRE1C variant to TCR beta V- and J-gene trimming. TCR beta V segments were, for the most part, productive about 87% or about 30% of the time in an earlier analysis.

The TCR was taken from a man in his forties in good health and CMV-seropositive. This chain uses TRBV29-1 with TRBJ1-1; 7 bases align to TRBD1. The material sequenced was PBMCs. DNA of the CDR3: TGCAGCGTGACAGGGATGAACACTGAAGCTTTCTTT. This codes for CSVTGMNTEAFF. The whole variable domain, filled in from reference TRBV29-1 and TRBJ1-1, reads SAVISQKPSRDICQRGTSLTIQCQVDSQVTMMFWYRQQPGQSLTLIATANQGSEATYESGFVIDKFPISRPNLTFSTLTVSNMSPEDSSIYLCSVTGMNTEAFFGQGTRLTVV.